This T cell receptor (beta chain) was observed in a study of cytomegalovirus exposure and HLA in healthy donors (dated by TCRdb to 2015 to 2018). The study in broad terms: An earlier analysis of about 530 of the donors reported 276 Gb of sequence data and approximately 120 million unique TCR beta sequences obtained from around 170 million T cells. All discovery cohort repertoires had been generated on a single sequencing platform. In addition to the first cohort of 666 subjects, a separate validation cohort of approximately 120 different subjects was used. The later analysis used no new phenotypic data to find candidate immune exposures, relying instead on TCR beta sequences and their occurrence across donors. The study aimed to test whether cataloging public T cell receptors could reveal signatures of past pathogen exposure. Roughly 5 DR-DQ haplotypes were treated as single units for association and clustering because of strong linkage in the cohort. A later genetic analysis used genome-wide SNP genotypes for about 65% of the 666 donors, treating that subset as a discovery cohort. Alongside the repertoire data, information on donor age, sex, ethnicity and CMV serostatus was compiled. Among almost 400 genotyped donors of the cohort, an average of around 240,000 unique TCR beta nucleotide sequences were sequenced per donor, roughly a sixth of them non-productive. Of the 300 to 500 genotyped donors, 81% were placed in the genetic ancestry cluster associated with self-reported Caucasian donors. Typing coverage varied by locus: roughly 620-630 donors for A, B, C, DRB1 and DQB1; roughly 560 for DQA1; more than 600 for DPA1; fewer than 480 for DPB1. Roughly 290 gigabases of sequencing data and around 85 million unique TCR sequences made up an early release that covered under 750 HLA-typed donors. HLA typing included class I and class II loci at four-digit resolution. In a later analysis, previously published TCR beta repertoires from 600 to 850 donors were re-analyzed and high-resolution HLA genotyping was added so that TCR occurrence patterns could be studied. To predict cytomegalovirus infection status, the study combined high-throughput TCR immunosequencing, statistical association of individual TCRs with disease status, and machine learning. An earlier analysis of 587 of the donors applied high-throughput TCR beta sequencing to assess whether each TCR beta V gene segment acted as functional or pseudogenic. The study used immunosequencing to profile the T cell repertoires of under 700 subjects and linked those repertoires to cytomegalovirus serostatus. Study-wide findings and limitations: Three of the identified cytomegalovirus-associated TCR beta chains were confirmed in vitro to be specific for cytomegalovirus antigens. A later analysis associated 16,951 TCR beta sequences with specific HLA alleles at a false discovery rate of 0.05. In this cohort, only TCR beta chains were sequenced, and detectable features were limited by the absence of alpha or paired-chain data. Most TCR sequences were observed very rarely across donors, whereas some public TCRs were present in many individuals. A cluster of highly shared sequence variants was judged likely to be a technical artifact of the sequencing pipeline. In an earlier analysis of 587 of the donors, most TCR beta V segments were observed in productive rearrangements about 90% or about 30% of the time, broadly matching IMGT annotations. In a later analysis, HLA-associated TCR beta chains were found to be more clonally expanded and to have lower generation probabilities than equally common non-associated chains. In a later analysis, most CMV-associated TCR beta chains were found to appear HLA-restricted, with HLA associations seemingly driven largely by CMV exposure. A further reported finding was that TCR beta sequences accurately predicted the HLA-A and HLA-B alleles for most subjects in the first cohort. In a later analysis, the rate of TCR association differed among HLA loci, with DRB1 alleles having the most associated TCRs and HLA-C alleles having the fewest. Because the 87-base-pair reads could not distinguish some IMGT-functional V segments, including TRBV6-2 and TRBV6-3, those segments were excluded. Assigning TCR associations to individual alleles was difficult when HLA alleles, especially DR and DQ, strongly co-occurred. The only immune exposure information available for the cohort was CMV serostatus. Roughly uniform sequencing depth across donors was assumed in presence/absence analyses, although this assumption may not hold. The classifier was reported to diagnose cytomegalovirus status with high specificity and sensitivity in both the original cohort and the validation cohort. According to the authors, the approach could potentially be generalized to other disease states and immunological phenotypes. A total of about 180 TCR beta chains were listed by the study as associated with cytomegalovirus. V-gene and J-gene trimming of TCR beta chains was associated with a missense DCLRE1C variant in a later genetic analysis, and the association was replicated in an independent cohort. HLA typing was unavailable for some donors at each locus, so association tests used only the typed subset. A later analysis reported that several top co-occurrence clusters appeared linked to parvovirus B19, influenza, CMV and Epstein-Barr virus. A later genetic analysis reported fewer N-insertions in productive TCRs among donors in an Asian-associated ancestry cluster than the roughly 670-donor mean. The earlier analysis of a few hundred of the donors excluded roughly 16 rarely observed V segments, including chromosome 9 orphons, because counts were too low. Linkage disequilibrium might explain the correlated functional status among segregating V segments, but an unknown experimental factor could not be ruled out.

This clone was detected a few times. Its cognate antigen has yet to be identified. There are no base qualities to consult, and no much larger clone falls within one base. The germline V gene sets CDR1 to MNHEY and CDR2 to SVGAGI. The CDR3 runs 15 amino acids, cysteine and phenylalanine included. The DNA shown is the 45-base CDR3, in frame from base 1. Deletion took 7 bases off V and 0 bases off J, with a span of 15 bases between the germline ends. Library preparation employed the immunoSEQ multiplex PCR assay. For the multiplex PCR, a mixture combining 60 forward primers for TCR Vbeta segments and 13 reverse primers for TCR Jbeta segments was used. Amplification of the CDR3 region of rearranged TCR beta genes was performed with a multiplex PCR assay on genomic DNA. The Illumina HiSeq System was used to sequence the amplified TCR beta libraries as 87-base-pair reads. As for the authors' bioinformatics: Across the 500 to 850 repertoires, a later analysis counted tens of millions of unique TCR beta chains, about 10 million of which were shared by at least two donors. A nearest-neighbor algorithm error-corrected the raw reads and collapsed the reads into unique sequences, merging closely related sequences to remove PCR and sequencing errors. Alignment of CDR3 sequences to IMGT reference sequences was used to assign V, D and J gene segments. For a sequence to be retained, a match of at least six nucleotides to both a V gene segment and a J gene segment was required. A rearrangement counted as productive if the CDR3 had no stop codons and remained in frame with V and J, and every other rearrangement counted as non-productive. Following IMGT convention, CDR3 was defined as the stretch from the second conserved V-encoded cysteine up to the conserved J-encoded phenylalanine. The earlier analysis of approximately 500 of the donors excluded sequences that lacked an unambiguous match to a single V gene segment. In an earlier analysis of several hundred of the donors, V segments were called functional above 56.7% productive rearrangements and were called segregating when the between-donor standard deviation exceeded 5%. A statistical classification framework was developed to diagnose cytomegalovirus status using the catalog of TCR beta chain sequences. In a later analysis, TCR nucleotide sequences were compared against IMGT/GENE-DB human TR gene sequences so that V and J genes could be assigned. In a later analysis, CDR3 sequences and most-parsimonious VDJ recombination scenarios were assigned using the TCRdist pipeline. A later analysis defined each TCR beta chain by its CDR3 amino acid sequence plus V-gene family, and excluded reads lacking a unique V-gene family. To address suspected cross-contamination and a sequencing artifact, a later analysis removed several hundred highly shared, low-generation-probability nucleotide sequences. In a later analysis, a clonal expansion index for each public chain was calculated from normalized within-repertoire ranks of inferred template counts. Generation probabilities in a later analysis came from a VDJ recombination model fitted to out-of-frame rearrangements, and those results were checked against IGoR. A later analysis scored TCR-TCR, TCR-HLA and TCR-CMV co-occurrence with hypergeometric tests, applying a repertoire-size bias correction to TCR pairs. False discovery rates were estimated in a later analysis by permuting HLA or CMV assignments 20 times. In a later analysis, co-occurring TCRs were grouped with DBSCAN, and TCRdist sequence similarity was added when clustering was performed within HLA-allele-positive subsets. Repertoires with fewer than 30,000 or more than 120,000 public chains, plus five repertoires with anomalous nucleotide sharing, were excluded from co-occurrence clustering. TCRdb stores this immuneACCESS table with in-frame sequences only. Part of the clones is absent; in the studies checked, under half of the shortfall reflects unresolved V genes, and no reason is known for the rest. D and trimming come from the DNA, and the V and J calls and clone size come from that table. For this sample there are under 200,000 clones; over 70% appear just once. The ten largest clones capture around 5.7% of the sample.

In total, approximately 690 healthy bone marrow donors made up the cohort. At the time of sampling, all cohort members were nominally healthy, though unrecorded immune exposures were likely present. The donor tested CMV seronegative and was one of the 352 seronegative cohort members. A peripheral blood sample was collected from each donor, and TCR beta sequencing was performed on peripheral blood mononuclear cells. The Qiagen DNeasy Blood Extraction Kit was used to extract genomic DNA from the blood cell samples. Recombination joined TRBV6-5 with TRBJ1-2, with the D gene uncertain. The source is a man in his forties in good health and CMV-seronegative. The sample comprised PBMCs. Here the CDR3 is given as CASTPFARANYGYTF. The nucleotide sequence reads TGTGCCAGCACCCCCTTCGCAAGAGCTAACTATGGCTACACCTTC.